This T cell receptor (beta chain) was sequenced during a study of shared clonotypes between healthy human individuals. As originally analysed: Because ImmunoSEQ provided only junction sequences with no quality scores, the filtering differed. Some clones are missing from TCRdb's copy, which holds only in-frame ones; the method was immunoSEQ multiplex PCR. That table gives V, J and clone size, and the DNA gave D and trimming. The sample has 1.5 million to 2.5 million clones, approximately 94% seen once. Concerning this clone itself: The junction differs from germline at one of its ends, possibly a read error.

The CDR3 covers 16 residues. Germline lookup yields CDR1 MGHRA and CDR2 YSYEKL. CD45RO negativity and positive selection for CCR7 defined naive CD8 cells, a population that excluded terminally differentiated effector memory CD45RA+ cells. Sequencing used naive CD8+ T cells sorted from blood. The chain couples TRBV4-1 to TRBJ2-5; D may correspond to TRBD1 or TRBD2 (5 bases each). The sequence came from a man between 18 and 35 years old in good health. This chain's CDR3 is CASSEETVSGPETQYF. CDR3 nucleotide sequence: TGCGCCAGCAGCGAAGAAACCGTTTCGGGACCAGAGACCCAGTACTTC.